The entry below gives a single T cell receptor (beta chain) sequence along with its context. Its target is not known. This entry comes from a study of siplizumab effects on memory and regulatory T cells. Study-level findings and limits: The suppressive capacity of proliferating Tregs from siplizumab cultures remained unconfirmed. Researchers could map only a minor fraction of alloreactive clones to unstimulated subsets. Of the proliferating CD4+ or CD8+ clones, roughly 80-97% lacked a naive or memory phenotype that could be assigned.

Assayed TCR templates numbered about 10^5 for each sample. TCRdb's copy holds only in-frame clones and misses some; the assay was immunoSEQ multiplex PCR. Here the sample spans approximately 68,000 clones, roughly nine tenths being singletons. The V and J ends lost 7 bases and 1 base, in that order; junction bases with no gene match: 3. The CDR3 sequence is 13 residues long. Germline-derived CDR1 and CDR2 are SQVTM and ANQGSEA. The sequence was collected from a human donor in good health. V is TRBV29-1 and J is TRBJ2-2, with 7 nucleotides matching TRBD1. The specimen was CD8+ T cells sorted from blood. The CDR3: CSAGGVNTGELFF. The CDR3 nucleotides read TGCAGCGCAGGGGGAGTGAACACCGGGGAGCTGTTTTTT.